In its sample, the clone carrying this TCR beta chain was seen many times. One end of the junction fails to match germline, which may point to a read error. The CDR3 spans 12 residues. CDR1 and CDR2 from the germline V gene are SGHRS and YFSETQ. Template material for amplifying TCR beta CDR3 regions consisted of RNA transcripts. The HTBI primer set drove a first-round RT-PCR of the TCR CDR3. TCRdb passed the multiplex PCR reads through MiXCR, listing each CDR3 protein once. The profile covers 600,000 to 700,000 distinct CDR3 sequences, with just under 45% appearing a single time and roughly 7.2% taken by the ten largest. This sample was included in a study of T cells in Graves' hyperthyroidism and ophthalmopathy.

The genes are TRBV5-1 and TRBJ2-7; D is undetermined. The TCR comes from an adult man with Graves' disease, either hyperthyroidism or ophthalmopathy (not recorded which). Sample: peripheral blood or thyroid tissue (not recorded which). The CDR3 DNA reads as TGTGCCAGCAGCTTAACGACCTACGAGCAGTACTTC. Translated, it gives CASSLTTYEQYF. The full variable domain, completed using reference TRBV5-1 and TRBJ2-7, is KAGVTQTPRYLIKTRGQQVTLSCSPISGHRSVSWYQQTPGQGLQFLFEYFSETQRNKGNFPGRFSGRQFSNSRSEMNVSTLELGDSALYLCASSLTTYEQYFGPGTRLTVT.